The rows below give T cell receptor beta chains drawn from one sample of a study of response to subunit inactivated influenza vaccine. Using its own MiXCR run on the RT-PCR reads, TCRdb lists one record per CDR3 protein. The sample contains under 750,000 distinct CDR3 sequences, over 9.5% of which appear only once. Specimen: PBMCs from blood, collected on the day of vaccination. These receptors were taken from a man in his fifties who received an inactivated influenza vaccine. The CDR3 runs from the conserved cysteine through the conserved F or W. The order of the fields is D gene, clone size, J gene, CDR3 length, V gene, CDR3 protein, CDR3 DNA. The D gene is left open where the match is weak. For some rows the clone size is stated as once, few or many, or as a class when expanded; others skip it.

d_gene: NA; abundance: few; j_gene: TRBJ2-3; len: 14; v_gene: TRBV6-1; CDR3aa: CASVSTERTDTQYF; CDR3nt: TGTGCCAGCGTCTCGACGGAACGCACAGATACGCAGTATTTT
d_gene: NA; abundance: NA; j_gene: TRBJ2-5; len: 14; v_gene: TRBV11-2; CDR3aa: CASSLAVGIETQYF; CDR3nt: TGTGCCAGCAGCTTAGCGGTGGGAATAGAGACCCAGTACTTC
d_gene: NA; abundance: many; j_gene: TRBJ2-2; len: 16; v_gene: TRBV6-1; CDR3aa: CASRPQGTGSTGELFF; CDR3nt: TGTGCCAGCAGACCCCAAGGGACTGGAAGCACCGGGGAGCTGTTTTTT
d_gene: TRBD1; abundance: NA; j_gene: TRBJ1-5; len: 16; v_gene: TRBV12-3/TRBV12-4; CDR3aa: CASSSGTGSSNQPQHF; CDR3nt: TGTGCCAGCAGTTCCGGGACAGGGTCTAGCAATCAGCCCCAGCATTTT
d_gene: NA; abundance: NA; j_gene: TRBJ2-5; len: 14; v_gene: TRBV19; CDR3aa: CASSTHRFQETQYF; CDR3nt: TGTGCCAGTAGTACGCACAGATTCCAAGAGACCCAGTACTTC
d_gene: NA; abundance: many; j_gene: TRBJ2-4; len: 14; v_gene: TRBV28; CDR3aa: CASSTLNREDIQYF; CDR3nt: TGTGCCAGCAGTACCCTTAACAGGGAGGACATTCAGTACTTC
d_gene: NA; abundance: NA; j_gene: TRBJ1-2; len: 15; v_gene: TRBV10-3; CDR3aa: CAISETQTGNYGYTF; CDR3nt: TGTGCCATCAGTGAGACTCAGACAGGCAACTATGGCTACACCTTC
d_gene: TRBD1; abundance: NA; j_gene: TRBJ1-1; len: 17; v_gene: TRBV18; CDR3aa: CASSPNRGLGLGTEAFF; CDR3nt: TGTGCCAGCTCACCAAACAGGGGGTTAGGGCTTGGCACTGAAGCTTTCTTT
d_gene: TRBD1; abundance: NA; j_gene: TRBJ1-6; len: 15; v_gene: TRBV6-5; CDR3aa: CASSYTGDDNSPLHF; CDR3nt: TGTGCCAGCAGTTATACAGGGGACGATAATTCACCCCTCCACTTT
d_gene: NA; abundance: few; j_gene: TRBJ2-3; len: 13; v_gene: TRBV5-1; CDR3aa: CASNPGITDTQYF; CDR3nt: TGCGCCAGCAACCCGGGGATAACAGATACGCAGTATTTT
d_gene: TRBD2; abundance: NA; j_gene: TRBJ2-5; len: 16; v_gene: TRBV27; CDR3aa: CASSFGTSGGRKTQYF; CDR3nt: TGTGCCAGCAGCTTTGGGACTAGCGGGGGCCGGAAGACCCAGTACTTC
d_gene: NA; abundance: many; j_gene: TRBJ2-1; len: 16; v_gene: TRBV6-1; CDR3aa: CASSTRRRGQPFDQFF; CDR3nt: TGTGCCAGCAGTACCCGGCGCAGGGGTCAACCCTTTGACCAGTTCTTC
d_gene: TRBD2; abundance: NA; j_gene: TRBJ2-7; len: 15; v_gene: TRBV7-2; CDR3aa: CASSLATSGTYEQYF; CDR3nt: TGTGCCAGCAGCTTAGCGACTAGCGGAACCTACGAGCAGTACTTC
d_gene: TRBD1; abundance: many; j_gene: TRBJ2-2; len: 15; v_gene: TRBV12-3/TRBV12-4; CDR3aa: CASSFRDRGPGELFF; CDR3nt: TGTGCCAGCAGTTTCCGGGACAGGGGGCCCGGGGAGCTGTTTTTT
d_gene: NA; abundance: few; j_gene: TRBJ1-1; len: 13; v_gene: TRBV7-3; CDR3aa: CASSLQWNTEAFF; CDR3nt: TGTGCCAGCAGCCTACAATGGAACACTGAAGCTTTCTTT
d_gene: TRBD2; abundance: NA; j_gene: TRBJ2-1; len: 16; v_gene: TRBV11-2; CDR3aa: CASSQQREGLYNEQFF; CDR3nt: TGTGCCAGCAGCCAACAGCGGGAGGGCCTCTACAATGAGCAGTTCTTC
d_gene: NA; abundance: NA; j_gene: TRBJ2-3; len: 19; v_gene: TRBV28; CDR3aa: CASSSPPPWGEPALDTQYF; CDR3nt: TGTGCCAGCAGTTCGCCTCCTCCGTGGGGGGAGCCGGCCCTGGATACGCAGTATTTT
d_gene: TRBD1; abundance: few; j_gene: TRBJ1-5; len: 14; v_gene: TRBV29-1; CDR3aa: CSVRQGKGDQPQHF; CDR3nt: TGCAGCGTGAGACAGGGGAAAGGTGATCAGCCCCAGCATTTT
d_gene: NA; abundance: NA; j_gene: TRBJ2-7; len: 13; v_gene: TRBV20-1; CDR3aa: CSAARVLFYEQYF; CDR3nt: TGCAGTGCCGCGAGGGTGTTATTCTACGAGCAGTACTTC
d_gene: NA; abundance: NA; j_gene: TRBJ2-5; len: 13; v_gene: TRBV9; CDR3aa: CASNPGTYETQYF; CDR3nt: TGTGCCAGCAACCCCGGGACATACGAGACCCAGTACTTC
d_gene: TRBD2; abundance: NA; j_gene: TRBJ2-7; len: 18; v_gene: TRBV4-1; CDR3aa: CASSPPTTSGANPYEQYF; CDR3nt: TGCGCCAGCAGCCCCCCTACGACTAGCGGAGCGAACCCCTACGAGCAGTACTTC
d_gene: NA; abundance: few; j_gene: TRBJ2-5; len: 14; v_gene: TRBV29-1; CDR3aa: CSVELRSFQETQYF; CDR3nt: TGCAGCGTTGAACTTCGGAGTTTCCAAGAGACCCAGTACTTC
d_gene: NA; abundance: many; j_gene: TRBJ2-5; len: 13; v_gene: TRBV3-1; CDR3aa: CASSQGVGETQYF; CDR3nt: TGTGCCAGCAGCCAAGGAGTGGGGGAGACCCAGTACTTC
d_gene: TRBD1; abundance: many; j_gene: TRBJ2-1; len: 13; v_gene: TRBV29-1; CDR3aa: CSVAAGQVNEQFF; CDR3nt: TGCAGCGTTGCGGCGGGACAGGTCAATGAGCAGTTCTTC
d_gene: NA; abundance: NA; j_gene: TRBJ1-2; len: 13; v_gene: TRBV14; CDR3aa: CASSQAVRYGYTF; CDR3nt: TGTGCCAGCAGCCAAGCCGTTCGCTATGGCTACACCTTC
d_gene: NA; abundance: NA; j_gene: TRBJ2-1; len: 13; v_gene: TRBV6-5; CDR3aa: CASSYGGAGEQFF; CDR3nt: TGTGCCAGCAGTTACGGTGGGGCGGGTGAGCAGTTCTTC
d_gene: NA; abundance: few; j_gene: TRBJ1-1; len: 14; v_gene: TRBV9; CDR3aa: CASSVDQGSTEAFF; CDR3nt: TGTGCCAGCAGCGTAGATCAGGGGTCCACTGAAGCTTTCTTT
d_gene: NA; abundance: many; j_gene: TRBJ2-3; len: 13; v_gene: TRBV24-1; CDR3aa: CAPWAGATDTQYF; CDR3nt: TGTGCCCCATGGGCGGGGGCGACAGATACGCAGTATTTT
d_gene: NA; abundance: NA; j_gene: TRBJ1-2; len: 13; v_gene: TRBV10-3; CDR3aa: CAISETAAYGYTF; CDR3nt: TGTGCCATCAGTGAGACAGCGGCTTATGGCTACACCTTC
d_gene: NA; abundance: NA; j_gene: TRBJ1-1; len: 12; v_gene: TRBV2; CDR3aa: CASKGRNTEAFF; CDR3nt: TGTGCCAGCAAGGGTCGGAACACTGAAGCTTTCTTT
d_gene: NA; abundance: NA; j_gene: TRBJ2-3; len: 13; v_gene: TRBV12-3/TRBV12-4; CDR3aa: CASSFFSGDTQYF; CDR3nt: TGTGCCAGCAGTTTTTTCTCCGGGGATACGCAGTATTTT
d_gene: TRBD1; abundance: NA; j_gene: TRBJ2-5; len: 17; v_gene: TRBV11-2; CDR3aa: CASSFRGTGRYQETQYF; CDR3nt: TGTGCCAGCAGCTTTAGAGGGACAGGACGTTACCAAGAGACCCAGTACTTC
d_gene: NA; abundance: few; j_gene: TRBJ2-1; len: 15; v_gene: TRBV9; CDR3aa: CASSPYGGTINEQFF; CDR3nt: TGTGCCAGCAGCCCGTATGGCGGGACAATCAATGAGCAGTTCTTC
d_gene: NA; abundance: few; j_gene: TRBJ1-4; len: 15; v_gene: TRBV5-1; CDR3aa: CASSLGGRSDEKLFF; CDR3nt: TGCGCCAGCAGCTTGGGAGGAAGGTCCGATGAAAAACTGTTTTTT
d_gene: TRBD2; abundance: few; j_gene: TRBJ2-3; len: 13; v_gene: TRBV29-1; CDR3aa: CSTRSGRSDTQYF; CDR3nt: TGCAGCACCCGGAGCGGGAGGTCAGATACGCAGTATTTT
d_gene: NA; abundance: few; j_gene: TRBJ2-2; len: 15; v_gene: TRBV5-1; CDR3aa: CASREQGLNTGELFF; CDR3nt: TGCGCCAGCAGGGAACAGGGTCTAAACACCGGGGAGCTGTTTTTT
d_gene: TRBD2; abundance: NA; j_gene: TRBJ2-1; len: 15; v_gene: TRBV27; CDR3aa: CASSRGTSGFNEQFF; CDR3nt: TGTGCCAGCAGTCGAGGGACTAGCGGTTTCAATGAGCAGTTCTTC
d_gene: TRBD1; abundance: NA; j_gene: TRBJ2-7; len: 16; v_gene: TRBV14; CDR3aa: CASSRNLGQGSGEQYF; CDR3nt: TGTGCCAGCAGCCGAAACCTGGGACAGGGGAGCGGCGAGCAGTACTTC
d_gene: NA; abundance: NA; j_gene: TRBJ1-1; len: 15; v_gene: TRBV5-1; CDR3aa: CASSLERLGDTEAFF; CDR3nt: TGCGCCAGCAGCTTGGAGCGGTTGGGGGACACTGAAGCTTTCTTT
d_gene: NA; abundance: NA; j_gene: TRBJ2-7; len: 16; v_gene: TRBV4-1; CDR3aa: CASSQGARGRGYEQYF; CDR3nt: TGCGCCAGCAGCCAAGGGGCTCGGGGGAGGGGGTACGAGCAGTACTTC
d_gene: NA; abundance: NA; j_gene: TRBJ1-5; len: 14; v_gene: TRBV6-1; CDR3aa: CASRSGLSNQSQHF; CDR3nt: TGTGCCAGCAGATCCGGGTTAAGCAATCAGTCCCAGCATTTT
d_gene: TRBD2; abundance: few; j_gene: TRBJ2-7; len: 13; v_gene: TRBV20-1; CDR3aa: CSAVAGEHREQYF; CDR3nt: TGCAGTGCTGTGGCGGGAGAACATCGCGAGCAGTACTTC
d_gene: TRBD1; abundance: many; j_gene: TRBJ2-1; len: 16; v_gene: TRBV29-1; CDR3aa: CSVEVGTGRGYNEQFF; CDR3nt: TGCAGCGTTGAAGTTGGGACAGGGAGGGGTTACAATGAGCAGTTCTTC
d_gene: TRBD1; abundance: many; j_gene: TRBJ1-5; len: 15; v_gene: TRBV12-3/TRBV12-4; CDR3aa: CASTRSGGSNQPQHF; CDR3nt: TGTGCCAGCACCAGATCAGGGGGGAGCAATCAGCCCCAGCATTTT
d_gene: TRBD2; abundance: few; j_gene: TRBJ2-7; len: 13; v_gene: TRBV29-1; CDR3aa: CSVRGTAGYEQYF; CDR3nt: TGCAGCGTAAGGGGCACAGCGGGATACGAGCAGTACTTC
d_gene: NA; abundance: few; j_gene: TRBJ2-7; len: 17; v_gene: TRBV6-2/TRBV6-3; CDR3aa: CASSQIRVGLRTYEQYF; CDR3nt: TGTGCCAGCAGCCAAATTCGGGTCGGACTCAGAACCTACGAGCAGTACTTC